This T cell receptor beta chain was documented in a study of shared clonotypes between healthy human individuals (dated by TCRdb to about 2020). A note on the overall study: Two women and a few men aged 18 to 49 years were included in the cohort. For each donor, CD4 naive and CD4 memory were each given three plates, CD8 naive was given two plates, and CD8 memory was given one plate. To estimate repertoire size and how much clonotype sharing occurs between individuals, the study deeply sequenced the blood TCR repertoires of several healthy adults. To increase sequencing depth and limit assay-specific biases, TCR repertoire library preparation and sequencing were carried out by different laboratories using diverse techniques. Between about 0.94 and 8.9 billion PBMCs per donor were obtained by leukapheresis.

A remark on this clone: Its antigen remains undetermined. The sample holds no much larger clone one base away, and base qualities are not on file.

CD8 naive samples were obtained by positive selection for CCR7 among CD45RO-negative cells, yielding a CD45RA+CCR7+ population from which TemRA cells were excluded. The donors were healthy, HIV-negative adults who had no recently reported acute infections or vaccinations. Every donor was a Caucasian adult living in Nashville, Tennessee, USA. After blood collection by leukapheresis, PBMCs were isolated using Ficoll-Histopaque density gradient centrifugation and then cryopreserved in the vapor phase of liquid nitrogen. Analytical flow cytometry was used to check the purity and quantity of every magnetically sorted T cell population. Each sorted fraction had its genomic DNA isolated and then quantified by UV absorbance on a Nanodrop 2000c. Study-level results and caveats: Based on pairwise subsampling, the degree of clonotype sharing among donors was expected to be affected by sequencing depth. Sampling was restricted to blood, and TCR repertoires in tissue are likely to differ from TCR repertoires in blood. Sharing across a few donors was observed for about 5% of naive CD4, around 3.5% of naive CD8, 2.3% of memory CD4, and less than 0.45% of memory CD8 clonotypes. Higher generation probabilities were observed for clonotypes shared by all four sorted-subset donors than for non-shared clonotypes. Even with the large sequencing depth, rarefaction of the sorted-subset datasets indicated that sequencing was incomplete. Larger estimated clonotype richness was generally found for naive subsets than for memory subsets. The small number of donors limited the genetic and exposure-history diversity represented.

The CDR3 goes from the cysteine to the phenylalanine over 15 residues. CDR3 DNA is the only sequence kept; it has 45 bases, read in frame from the first base. V gives up 2 bases and J gives up 4 bases, and the segment between their germline ends measures 14 bases. In the germline V gene (reference sequence), CDR1 corresponds to GTSNPN and CDR2 to SVGIG. TCR CDR3 regions were amplified from genomic DNA by multiplex PCR using the deep immunoSEQ assay. Extracted genomic DNA from each cell subset was distributed evenly across all wells of several immunoSEQ 96-well plates, and each plate was treated as a replicate. For sorted subsets, each replicate PCR was loaded with roughly 190 ng genomic DNA, equivalent to 30,000 to 35,000 T cell genomes. Purified libraries were quantified with a Qubit 3.0 fluorometer, sized on a Bioanalyzer 2100, and re-quantified with the KAPA Library Quantification kit. Each immunoSEQ 96-well plate was sequenced on its own single-read 150-cycle Illumina NextSeq 550 flow cell. The authors' analysis ran thus. Because the immunoSEQ output held only junctional sequences and lacked quality scores, the filtering could not match the filtering applied to full-length reads. Sequences were annotated with PyIR, a Python wrapper for IgBLAST v1.9, using IMGT germline references to assign V/J genes and CDR3. Reads were removed for weak V/J assignments (E-value above 1e-6), missing CDR3, stop codons, out-of-frame junctions, or ambiguous translated residues. V3J clonotypes were defined by identical inferred V gene, J gene, and CDR3 amino acid sequence. To compute the percentage overlap between repertoires, the number of shared unique clonotypes was divided by the size of the smaller repertoire. RTK rarefaction, the Chao1 estimator, and Recon v2.1 estimates of unobserved clonotypes were used to assess repertoire richness. OLGA was used to compute generation probabilities for all TCRbeta clonotypes that the gDNA method yielded from a few donors. Drawn from immuneACCESS, this table holds only the in-frame rearrangements with V and J called that TCRdb kept. Clones are partly lost; checked studies trace under half to an unresolved V gene and leave the rest unexplained. The V and J calls and clone size come from that table; D and trimming were worked out from the DNA. The sample table contains some 1,900,000 clones; only one count was recorded for approximately 94% of them. The ten top clones hold 1% to 1.5% of the sample.

This TCR was sampled from a man aged 18-30 years in good health. Sequencing was carried out using naive CD8+ T cells sorted from blood. The cell subset or site label, read with the paper, signifies: CD45RA+CCR7+. Recombination joined TRBV30 with TRBJ2-2; the D gene is perhaps TRBD1 or TRBD2, each of them matching over 6 bases. The DNA sequence reads TGTGCCTGGAGTTTCGGGGGCTTAGGCACCGGGGAGCTGTTTTTT. It translates to CAWSFGGLGTGELFF.